This TCR beta chain was recovered during a study of human T cells and chemical hapten exposure. In this sample, this clonotype turned up a few times. Each CDR3 protein is one row after TCRdb ran MiXCR on the RACE reads. The table lists 140,000 or so distinct CDR3 sequences, about 10% of them singletons. Specified time point: patch test 2, 6 weeks after DPC sensitization. Treatment given: therapeutic diphenylcyclopropenone sensitization with weekly scalp DPC. The CDR3 is made up of 13 amino acids. The germline V and J ends were trimmed by 0 bases and 9 bases, with 12 bases remaining between them. The V gene's germline CDR1 is LNHNV and CDR2 YYDKDF (reference sequence).

This sample comprised whole blood, obtained in connection with sensitization to the hapten diphenylcyclopropenone (DPC). The V gene is TRBV15, the J gene TRBJ2-7, with D perhaps assigned TRBD1 or TRBD2 (5 bases each). The sequence came from a woman in her forties or fifties with alopecia areata. Some clones in this sample may be carry-over from other donors' samples. The CDR3 DNA sequence: TGTGCCACCAGCAGAGATCCATCCGGGGCGCAGTACTTC. Amino acid sequence: CATSRDPSGAQYF.